The clone carrying this T cell receptor (beta chain) was counted a few times. Its antigen is not known. The beta constant-region primer was an equimolar mix of two oligonucleotides covering TRBC1 and TRBC2. Four rounds of PCR amplified the ligated cDNA using nested alpha and beta constant-region primers plus SP2. An oligonucleotide with the SP2 primer and a 12-nucleotide UMI was ligated to the cDNA 3' end. TCRdb fed the UMI-ligation and nested PCR reads into MiXCR, producing one record per CDR3 protein. Among tens of thousands of distinct CDR3 sequences listed, 8% to 9.5% were seen once. The data stem from a study of naive and memory T cell subsets. The study's findings and limits: From naive to CM, EM and EMRA, diversity decreased and Gini increased.

This CDR3 has 13 residues. The germline V gene has CDR1 SQVTM and CDR2 ANQGSEA. Trimming took 2 bases from V and 3 from J, leaving 10 bases between them. Sample: naive CD8+ T cells from blood. The J gene is TRBJ1-2, the V gene TRBV29-1; D possibly corresponds to TRBD1 (5 bases). The sequence was obtained from a human donor in good health. The CDR3 loop reads CSVESEQDYGYTF. DNA for the CDR3: TGCAGCGTTGAATCAGAACAGGACTATGGCTACACCTTC.